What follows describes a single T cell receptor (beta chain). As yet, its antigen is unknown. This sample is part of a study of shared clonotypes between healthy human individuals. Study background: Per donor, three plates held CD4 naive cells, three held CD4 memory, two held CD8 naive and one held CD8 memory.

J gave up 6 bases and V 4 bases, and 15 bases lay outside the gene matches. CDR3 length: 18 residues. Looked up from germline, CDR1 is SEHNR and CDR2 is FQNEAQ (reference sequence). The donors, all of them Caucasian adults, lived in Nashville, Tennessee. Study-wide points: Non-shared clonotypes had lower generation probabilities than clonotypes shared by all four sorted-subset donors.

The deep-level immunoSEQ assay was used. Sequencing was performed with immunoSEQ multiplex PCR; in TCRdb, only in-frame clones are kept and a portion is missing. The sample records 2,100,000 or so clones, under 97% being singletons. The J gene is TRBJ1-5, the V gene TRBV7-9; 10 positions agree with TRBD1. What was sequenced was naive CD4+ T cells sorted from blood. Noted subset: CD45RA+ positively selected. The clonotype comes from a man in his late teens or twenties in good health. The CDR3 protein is CASSWGQGSAQFGQPQHF. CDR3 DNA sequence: TGTGCCAGCAGCTGGGGACAGGGGTCAGCGCAATTCGGTCAGCCCCAGCATTTT.